This T cell receptor (beta chain) was sequenced in a study of blood T cell repertoires in COVID-19. Participants had their cohort set by participant-reported clinical history. CDR3 size: 18 residues. Germline V gives CDR1 MNHEY, CDR2 SMNVEV (reference sequence). After removal of 1 base from V and 4 bases from J, the junction contained 10 bases not matched to a gene. Original handling: Amplification of reference gene primers was used by the study to estimate nucleated cell counts. Only in-frame clones appear in the TCRdb table, and some are missing; sequencing was by immunoSEQ multiplex PCR. The V and J calls and the clone size are those of that table, but D and trimming were determined from the DNA. The sample gives 300,000 to 350,000 clones, roughly 89% of which show up once; about 9.4% is in the top ten.

The receptor comes from a woman in her twenties or thirties who had recovered from COVID-19. V and J are TRBV27 and TRBJ2-6; TRBD2 matches at 7 bases. Sequencing was done on a sample of PBMCs or T cells enriched from blood (not recorded which). The CDR3 spells CASSLFGLADQGANVLTF. CDR3 DNA sequence: TGTGCCAGCAGTTTATTCGGGCTAGCGGACCAGGGGGCCAACGTCCTGACTTTC.